These T cell receptor beta chains were read from a single sample in a study of T cell clonotyping in hematopoietic cell transplantation. TCRdb's table, derived via immunoSEQ multiplex PCR, lists solely in-frame clones and lacks some. The sample has roughly 17,000 clones, around 90% seen once; the top ten hold about 5.4%. The sequenced sample consisted of peripheral blood mononuclear cells. The receptors derive from a man aged 40-55 years in good health. Some clones in this sample may be carry-over from other donors' samples. Both conserved end residues are trimmed from each CDR3.

v_gene	CDR3aa
TRBV7-3	ASSPGLVSGDTQY
TRBV29-1	SVVKLGSDTQY
TRBV29-1	SVGVNTEAF
TRBV4-1	ASSQGILGGETQY
TRBV5-1	ASSLGETGELF
TRBV5-4	ASGLGDGGTEAF
TRBV9	ASSVGAGGSYEQY
TRBV19	ASSMSGTGEQY
TRBV2	ASTGEVPGEQY
TRBV7-2	ASAGQGSNSPLH
TRBV6-5	ASSYSTGVTNTEAF
TRBV29-1	SVNSGNTIY
TRBV5-6	ASSFWEAETQY
TRBV27	ASSLMRGSQETQY
TRBV4-1	ASSSGPSSYNEQF
TRBV29-1	SPLLQLYEQY
TRBV2	ASTSGQVGNTEAF
TRBV28	ASSFRGDEQY
TRBV11-3	ASSQRAGDGETQY
TRBV7-7	ASSLWGETGELF
TRBV28	ASRPTGEAYGYT
TRBV28	ASSLFGGPSYEQY
TRBV30	AWSAEGGFQY
TRBV6-5	ASSYSSTSGSYEQY
TRBV6-5	ASSYSNRVGSYEQY
TRBV28	ASRTVPSGNTIY
TRBV6-5	ASSYGNDYGYT
TRBV7-9	ASSLANDNEQF
TRBV13	ASSGGQKTYEQY
TRBV7-2	ASSWSGSSETGELF
TRBV29-1	SVGGGGTEAF
TRBV7-2	ASSSRGTEAF
TRBV5-1	ASSSRGEKLF
TRBV27	ASRPGQGRGETDTQY
TRBV27	ASSPRLAGGKPEQF
TRBV12-5	ASGWGGVVETQY
TRBV7-3	ASSLAGLAGAETQY
TRBV7-2	ASSLDRLDEQF
TRBV11-2	ASSLGLAGTVYGYT
TRBV6-4	ASSDSGGEGYNEQF
TRBV4-3	ASSQDRPGGYT
TRBV29-1	SVGGRGDEQY
TRBV12-5	ASGPGGLISNQPQH
TRBV19	ASATSGGFGKTQY
TRBV11-2	ASSTRDTVRDNSPLH
TRBV5-8	ASSLGGTYEQY
TRBV7-6	ASSLMADSGDTIY
TRBV4-1	ASSQDGRAGELF